The 3 T cell receptor beta chains in this list originate from one sample, sequenced in a study of regulatory T cells in long-lasting Graves disease. CDR3-region Arm-PCR and iRepertoire HTBI primers produced the TCR beta libraries. TCRdb reanalysed the multiplex PCR reads using MiXCR and keeps one entry per CDR3 protein. The repertoire holds 350,000 to 500,000 distinct CDR3 sequences, approximately 22% seen once, with more than 13% in the top ten. Indicated time point: persistent/refractory GD, antithyroid drugs over 5 years with positive TRAb. The TCR library was prepared using RNA isolated from PBMCs. This specimen was peripheral blood mononuclear cells (PBMCs), taken when the disease was refractory, from a patient treated with antithyroid drugs. These receptors originate from a female donor with Graves disease.

The chain couples TRBV19 to TRBJ1-2; a weak D match, TRBD1 (5 bases). The CDR3 runs to 15 residues. Germline V gene data show CDR1 as LNHDA and CDR2 as SQIVND (reference sequence). The ends were cut back, 3 bases at V and 5 bases at J, with 16 bases in the middle. The CDR3 sequence is CASSIASGLPYGYTF. CDR3 nucleotides: TGTGCCAGTAGTATTGCCTCAGGGTTACCTTATGGCTACACCTTC.

For this clonotype: One base away lies a much larger clone, so this may be a sequencing read error. The CDR3 is CATGTTGYEQYF. In DNA, the CDR3 is TGTGCCACCGGGACTACCGGGTACGAGCAGTACTTC. The chain combines TRBV6-2 or TRBV6-3 with TRBJ2-7, with TRBD2 matching 7 bases. J was trimmed by 4 bases and V by 10 bases; bases with no gene match: 7. The CDR3 has 12 residues. Germline V gene lookup returns CDR1 MNHEY and CDR2 SVGEGT.

Only a few counts were recorded for this clonotype. This CDR3 is CASSLGGPGPGETQYF. The CDR3 region has the DNA TGTGCCAGCAGCTTAGGGGGACCGGGACCCGGGGAGACCCAGTACTTC. The rearrangement uses TRBV7-6 and TRBJ2-5; D may match TRBD1 or TRBD2 (5 bases each). Deletions cut 1 base from V and 5 bases from J, with 17 bases between. Germline V gene sequence: CDR1 SGHVS, CDR2 FNYEAQ. CDR3 length equals 16 residues.